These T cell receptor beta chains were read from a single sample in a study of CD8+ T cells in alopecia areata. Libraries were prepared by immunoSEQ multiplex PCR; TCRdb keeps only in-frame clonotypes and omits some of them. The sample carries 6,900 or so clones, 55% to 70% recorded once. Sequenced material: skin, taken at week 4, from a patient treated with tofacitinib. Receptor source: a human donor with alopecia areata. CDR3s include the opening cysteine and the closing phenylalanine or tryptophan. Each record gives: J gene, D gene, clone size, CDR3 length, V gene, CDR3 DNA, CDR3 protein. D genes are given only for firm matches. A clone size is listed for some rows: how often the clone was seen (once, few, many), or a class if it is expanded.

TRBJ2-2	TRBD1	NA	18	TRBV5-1	TGCGCCAGCAGCTTCTTACCGGGGACAGGGCACGACACCGGGGAGCTGTTTTTT	CASSFLPGTGHDTGELFF
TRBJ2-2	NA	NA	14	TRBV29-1	TGCAGCGTTGAGTATAACAGGTGGACCGGGGAGCTGTTTTTT	CSVEYNRWTGELFF
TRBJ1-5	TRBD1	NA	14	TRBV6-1	TGTGCCAGCACCGGGACAGGGGCACCAAGGCCCCAGCATTTT	CASTGTGAPRPQHF
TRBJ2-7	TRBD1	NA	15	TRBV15	TGTGCCACCAGCAGAGCCCGACAGGGTATAGATGAGCAGTACTTC	CATSRARQGIDEQYF
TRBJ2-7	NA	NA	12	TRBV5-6	TGTGCCAGCAGCTTGAACTATCTCGAGCAGTACTTC	CASSLNYLEQYF
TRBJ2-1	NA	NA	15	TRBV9	TGTGCCAGCAGCGTAGTGGCTAGCGTGGGTAATGAGCAGTTCTTC	CASSVVASVGNEQFF
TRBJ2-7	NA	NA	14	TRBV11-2	TGTGCCAGCAGCTCCATCCGCACTAGGGGGGGACAGTACTTC	CASSSIRTRGGQYF
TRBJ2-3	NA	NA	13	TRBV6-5	TGTGCCAGCAGGGTCACTAGCACAGATACGCAGTATTTT	CASRVTSTDTQYF
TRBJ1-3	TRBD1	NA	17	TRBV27	TGTGCCAGCAGTCCTATCGGGACAGGTTATTCTGGAAACACCATATATTTT	CASSPIGTGYSGNTIYF
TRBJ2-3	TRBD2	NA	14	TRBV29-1	TGCAGCGTTTCAAGCGGGAGTATCACAGATACGCAGTATTTT	CSVSSGSITDTQYF
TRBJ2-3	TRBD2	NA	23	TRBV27	TGTGCCAGCAGTTTAATTCGGGGGGGGCCCGGAATTCTGGGTGGCGGCGGCACAGATACGCAGTATTTT	CASSLIRGGPGILGGGGTDTQYF
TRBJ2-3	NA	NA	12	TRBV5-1	TGCGCCAGCAGCTTGAATACAGATACGCAGTATTTT	CASSLNTDTQYF
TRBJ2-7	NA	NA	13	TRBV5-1	TGCGCCAGCAGCCCGGACAGCCATTACGAGCAGTACTTC	CASSPDSHYEQYF
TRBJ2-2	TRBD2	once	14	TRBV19	TGTGCCAGTCTCGACGAGCGGGGGACCGGGGAGCTGTTTTTT	CASLDERGTGELFF
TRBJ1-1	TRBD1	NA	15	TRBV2	TGTGCCAGCACCAAACTTACAGGGGGCTACACTGAAGCTTTCTTT	CASTKLTGGYTEAFF
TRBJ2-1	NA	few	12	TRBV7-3	TGTGCCAGCAGCCACGGCCCCAATGAGCAGTTCTTC	CASSHGPNEQFF
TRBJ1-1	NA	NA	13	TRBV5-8	TGTGCCAGCAGCCGATCGGACTACACTGAAGCTTTCTTT	CASSRSDYTEAFF
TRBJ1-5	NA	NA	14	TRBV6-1	TGTGCCAGCAGAGATTACATGGGCAATCAGCCCCAGCATTTT	CASRDYMGNQPQHF
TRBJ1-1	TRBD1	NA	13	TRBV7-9	TGTGCCAGCAGCTTTTACAGGGGCACTGAAGCTTTCTTT	CASSFYRGTEAFF
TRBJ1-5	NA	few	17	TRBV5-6	TGTGCCAGCAGCCGGACCATTGTGGAGAGTAGCAATCAGCCCCAGCATTTT	CASSRTIVESSNQPQHF
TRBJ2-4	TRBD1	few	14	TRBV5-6	TGTGCCAGCAGCTTGGTTGGCAGGGGGAACATTCAGTACTTC	CASSLVGRGNIQYF
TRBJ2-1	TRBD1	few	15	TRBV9	TGTGCCAGCAGCGCCCGGGACAGGGGGGGTAATGAGCAGTTCTTC	CASSARDRGGNEQFF
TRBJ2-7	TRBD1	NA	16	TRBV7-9	TGTGCCAGCAGCGGAACAGGGGGCGTTGGTTCTGGCGAGCAGTACTTC	CASSGTGGVGSGEQYF
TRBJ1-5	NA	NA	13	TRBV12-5	TGTGCTAGTGGTTTTGATCGCAATCAGCCCCAGCATTTT	CASGFDRNQPQHF
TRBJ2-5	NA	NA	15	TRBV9	TGTGCCAGCAGCGAGGGAGGGACAGCGGGGGAGACCCAGTACTTC	CASSEGGTAGETQYF
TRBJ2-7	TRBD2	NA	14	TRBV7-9	TGTGCCAGCAGCGGTAGCGGGGCCTCCTACGAGCAGTACTTC	CASSGSGASYEQYF
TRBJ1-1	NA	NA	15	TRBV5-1	TGCGCCAGCACAGGGACTGGCCCATCGAACACTGAAGCTTTCTTT	CASTGTGPSNTEAFF
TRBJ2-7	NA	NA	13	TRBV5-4	TGTGCCAGCAGCCACCTGGGGGCCTACGAGCAGTACTTC	CASSHLGAYEQYF
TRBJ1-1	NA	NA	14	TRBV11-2	TGTGCCAGCAGCTTAGCCCCCATGAACACTGAAGCTTTCTTT	CASSLAPMNTEAFF
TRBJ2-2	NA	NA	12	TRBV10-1	TGCGCCAGTAGTAGATTCACCGGGGAGCTGTTTTTT	CASSRFTGELFF
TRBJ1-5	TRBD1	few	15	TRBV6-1	TGTGCCAGCACCTCCGGGACAGGGCTAAATCAGCCCCAGCATTTT	CASTSGTGLNQPQHF
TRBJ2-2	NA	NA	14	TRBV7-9	TGTGCCAGCAGCTTAGTTACCGGCACCGGGGAGCTGTTTTTT	CASSLVTGTGELFF
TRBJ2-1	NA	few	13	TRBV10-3	TGTGCCATCAGTGAAGGGAGCGCCGATGAGCAGTTCTTC	CAISEGSADEQFF
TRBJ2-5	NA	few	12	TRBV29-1	TGCAGCGTTGAAGAGGGGGGACTTACCCAGTACTTC	CSVEEGGLTQYF
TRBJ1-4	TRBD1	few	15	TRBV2	TGTGCCACCCGACAGGGAATGTTAACTAATGAAAAACTGTTTTTT	CATRQGMLTNEKLFF
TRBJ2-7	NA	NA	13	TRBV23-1	TGCGCCAGCAGTCAGGGCGGAGACTACGAGCAGTACTTC	CASSQGGDYEQYF
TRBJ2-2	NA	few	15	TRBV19	TGTGCCAGTAGTATTCTAGGACGAGACACCGGGGAGCTGTTTTTT	CASSILGRDTGELFF
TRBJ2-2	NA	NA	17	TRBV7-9	TGTGCCAGCAGCTCGCCAGGGGGGTGGCGGTACACCGGGGAGCTGTTTTTT	CASSSPGGWRYTGELFF
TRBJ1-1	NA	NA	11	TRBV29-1	TGCAGCGTTGATGGGGCAAATGAAGCTTTCTTT	CSVDGANEAFF
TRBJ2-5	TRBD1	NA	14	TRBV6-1	TGTGCCAGCAGTCCCGAAGGGGGCGGGCAGACCCAGTACTTC	CASSPEGGGQTQYF
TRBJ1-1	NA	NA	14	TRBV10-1	TGCGCCGGCTCAACAGGAGACTATAACACTGAAGCTTTCTTT	CAGSTGDYNTEAFF
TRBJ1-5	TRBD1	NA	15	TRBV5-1	TGCGCCAGCAGCCTGGGACAGGGAGGCAATCAGCCCCAGCATTTT	CASSLGQGGNQPQHF
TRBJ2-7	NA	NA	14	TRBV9	TGTGCCAGCAGCGTAGCTACTGTCTCCTACGAGCAGTACTTC	CASSVATVSYEQYF
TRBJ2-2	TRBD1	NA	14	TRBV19	TGTGCCAGTAGCCCGACAGGGTGGATCGGGGAGCTGTTTTTT	CASSPTGWIGELFF
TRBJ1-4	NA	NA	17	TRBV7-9	TGTGCCAGCACCTCTTGGTTTGGTGGCCGGGCTAATGAAAAACTGTTTTTT	CASTSWFGGRANEKLFF
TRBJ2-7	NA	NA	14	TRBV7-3	TGTGCCAGCAGCTTAACCGACAGCTCCTACGAGCAGTACTTC	CASSLTDSSYEQYF
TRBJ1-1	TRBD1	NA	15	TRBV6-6	TGTGCCAGCAGTTACTGGCAGGGGGGGAACACTGAAGCTTTCTTT	CASSYWQGGNTEAFF
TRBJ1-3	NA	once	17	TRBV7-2	TGTGCCAGCAGCTTATTAGGGTCTTGGGGCTCTGGAAACACCATATATTTT	CASSLLGSWGSGNTIYF